These T cell receptor beta chains were read from a single sample in a study of OX40 agonist ivuxolimab in advanced cancers. Here immunoSEQ multiplex PCR was the method, and the copy in TCRdb shows in-frame clones only, minus some. The table records fewer than 60,000 clones, approximately 80% of them present only once. The input for sequencing was CD4+ or CD8+ T cells sorted from blood, taken in a trial of the OX40 agonist ivuxolimab. The receptor source for this set is an adult with an advanced solid tumor such as melanoma, head and neck, liver or kidney cancer. Both conserved end residues are part of each CDR3. A D gene is named only where the DNA matches it firmly. Clone size is given for some rows only: seen once, a few or many times, or a class if the clone is expanded.

V	size	D	J	CDR3	DNA
TRBV2	.	.	TRBJ1-2	CASTANYGYTF	TGTGCCAGCACAGCTAACTATGGCTACACCTTC
TRBV7-2	few	.	TRBJ2-7	CASSPGLPLEQYF	TGTGCCAGCAGCCCGGGACTCCCTTTGGAGCAGTACTTC
TRBV4-1	.	TRBD2	TRBJ2-1	CASSLPGGYNEQFF	TGCGCCAGCAGCCTCCCGGGGGGATACAATGAGCAGTTCTTC
TRBV11-2	.	.	TRBJ2-7	CASSLGTIGYEQYF	TGTGCCAGCAGCTTAGGGACGATCGGCTACGAGCAGTACTTC
TRBV4-3	.	.	TRBJ1-2	CASSQGDGGGYTF	TGCGCCAGCAGCCAAGGGGACGGGGGGGGCTACACCTTC
TRBV25-1	.	.	TRBJ1-3	CASSDSLSGNTIYF	TGTGCCAGCAGTGATAGCTTGTCTGGAAACACCATATATTTT
TRBV7-9	.	TRBD2	TRBJ2-1	CASRGTSGIFGEQFF	TGTGCCAGCAGAGGGACTAGCGGGATTTTTGGTGAGCAGTTCTTC
TRBV18	.	TRBD2	TRBJ2-1	CASSFERETTGEQFF	TGTGCCAGCTCATTTGAGCGGGAAACTACTGGAGAGCAGTTCTTC
TRBV5-1	.	.	TRBJ2-5	CASTPRQGLETQYF	TGCGCCAGCACCCCCCGCCAGGGCTTGGAGACCCAGTACTTC
TRBV9	.	.	TRBJ1-2	CASSVGIQVNYGYTF	TGTGCCAGCAGCGTAGGGATACAGGTTAACTATGGCTACACCTTC
TRBV5-4	.	TRBD1	TRBJ2-1	CASSSTGDSYNEQFF	TGTGCCAGCAGCTCCACAGGGGACTCCTACAATGAGCAGTTCTTC
TRBV4-1	.	.	TRBJ2-7	CASSQDPGTSRLQQYF	TGCGCCAGCAGCCAAGATCCCGGGACCAGCCGGTTGCAGCAGTACTTC
TRBV18	.	.	TRBJ1-2	CASSAQGNYGYTF	TGTGCCAGCTCAGCCCAGGGGAACTATGGCTACACCTTC
TRBV2	.	TRBD1	TRBJ2-5	CASRGPPGQGYQETQYF	TGTGCCAGCAGGGGTCCCCCGGGACAGGGGTACCAAGAGACCCAGTACTTC
TRBV6-1	.	.	TRBJ1-5	CASSVWGPTIYSNQPQHF	TGTGCCAGCAGTGTTTGGGGTCCCACCATCTATAGCAATCAGCCCCAGCATTTT
TRBV18	.	TRBD2	TRBJ2-7	CASSEGREWQYF	TGTGCCAGCTCAGAAGGGAGGGAATGGCAGTACTTC